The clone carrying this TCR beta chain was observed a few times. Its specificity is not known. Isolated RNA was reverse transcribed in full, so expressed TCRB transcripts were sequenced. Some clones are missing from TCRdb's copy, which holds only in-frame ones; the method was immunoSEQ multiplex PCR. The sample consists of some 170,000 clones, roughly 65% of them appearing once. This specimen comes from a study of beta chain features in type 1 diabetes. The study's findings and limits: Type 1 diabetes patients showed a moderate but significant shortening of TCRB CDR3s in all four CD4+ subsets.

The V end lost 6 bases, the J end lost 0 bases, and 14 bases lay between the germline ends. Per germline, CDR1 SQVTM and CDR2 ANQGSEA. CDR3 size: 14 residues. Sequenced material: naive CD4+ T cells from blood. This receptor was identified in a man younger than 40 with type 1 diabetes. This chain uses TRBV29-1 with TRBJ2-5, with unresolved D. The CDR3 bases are TGCAGCGTAGGGATAGAGACGTACCAAGAGACCCAGTACTTC. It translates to CSVGIETYQETQYF.